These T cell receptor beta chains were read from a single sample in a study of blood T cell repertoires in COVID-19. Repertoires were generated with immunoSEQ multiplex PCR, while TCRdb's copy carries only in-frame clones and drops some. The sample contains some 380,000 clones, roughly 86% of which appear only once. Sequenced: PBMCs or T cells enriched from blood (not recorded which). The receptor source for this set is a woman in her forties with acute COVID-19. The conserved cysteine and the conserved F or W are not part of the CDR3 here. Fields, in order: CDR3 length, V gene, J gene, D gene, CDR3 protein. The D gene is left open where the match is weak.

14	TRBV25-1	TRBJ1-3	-	ASSEPQGSSGNTIY
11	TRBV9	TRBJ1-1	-	ASSPTPVTEAF
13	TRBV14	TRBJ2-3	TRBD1	ASSQAGQGTDTQY
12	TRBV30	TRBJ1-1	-	AWSGVGALTEAF
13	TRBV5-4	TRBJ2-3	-	ASSPRGPSTDTQY
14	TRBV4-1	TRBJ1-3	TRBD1	ASRRTGEISGNTIY
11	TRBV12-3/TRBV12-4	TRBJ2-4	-	ASSGVAKNIQY
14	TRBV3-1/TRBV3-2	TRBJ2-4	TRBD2	ASSRGGSGAKNIQY
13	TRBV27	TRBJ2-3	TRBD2	ASSGLAGGGDTQY
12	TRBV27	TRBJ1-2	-	ASSLSSRGYGYT